A single T cell receptor (beta chain) is shown here with its context. Its matching antigen is unknown. This sample is part of a study of blood T cells in healthy people across ages. Study as a whole: Capture by template switching was about one barcoded beta molecule per two T cells.

PCR was performed a second time for about 7 to 11 cycles using a sample-barcoded 5' primer and a J-beta primer mix. TCRdb passed the 5' RACE reads through MiXCR, listing each CDR3 protein once. The data show about 780,000 distinct CDR3 sequences, about 42% seen once. Overall study results and limits: Per-million-T-cell TCR beta diversity fell roughly linearly with age.

V gave up 7 bases and J gave up 1 base; unmatched junction bases: 4. The germline gives CDR1 SNHLY, CDR2 FYNNEI. CDR3 length: 14 residues. The clonotype was recovered from a man older than 75 in good health. The rearrangement joins TRBV2 to TRBJ2-3, with TRBD2 matching 8 bases. Sequences were obtained from blood. The DNA for the CDR3 is TGTGCCAGCACAAGGACTAGCCGCACAGATACGCAGTATTTT. Translated: CASTRTSRTDTQYF.